The 21 T cell receptor beta chains in this list originate from one sample, sequenced in a study of blood T cell repertoires in COVID-19. Measured with immunoSEQ multiplex PCR; TCRdb has only the in-frame clones, and not every one. The table includes more than 300,000 clones, about 87% detected once. Input material: peripheral blood. The receptors were sampled from a woman in her forties or fifties with COVID-19, enrolled during active disease.

The chain combines TRBV5-1 with TRBJ1-2, with a possible D match to TRBD1 (5 bases). This CDR3 contains 13 residues. Trimming cost V 0 bases and J 9 bases, with 12 bases left between them. The germline CDR1 and CDR2 sequences are SGHRS and YFSETQ. For the CDR3, the DNA is TGCGCCAGCAGCTTGGGCGGGACCGGTCGCTACACCTTC. This translates into CASSLGGTGRYTF.

This chain connects TRBV5-1 to TRBJ2-3; TRBD1 might be the D (6 bases). The germline gives CDR1 SGHRS, CDR2 YFSETQ. V was clipped by 4 bases and J by 2 bases, with 17 bases between them. The CDR3 has 16 residues. Here the CDR3 reads CASSAWTVDNTDTQYF. CDR3 bases: TGCGCCAGCAGCGCGTGGACAGTCGATAACACAGATACGCAGTATTTT.

This clone showed up just a few times. This chain uses TRBV10-1 with TRBJ2-5, with D possibly being TRBD2 (6 bases). Germline assignment: CDR1 WNHNN and CDR2 SYGVQD (reference sequence). This CDR3 has 16 amino acids. V lost 0 bases to trimming and J lost 4 bases, with 15 bases between them. The CDR3 sequence: CASSESGFPGAETQYF. In DNA, the CDR3 is TGCGCCAGCAGTGAGTCGGGTTTTCCGGGAGCAGAGACCCAGTACTTC.

The chain couples TRBV11-2 to TRBJ2-1; D may be TRBD2 (6 bases). Trimming shortened V by 0 bases and J by 2 bases, and 8 bases separated the two germline ends. Germline V CDR1 and CDR2: SGHAT, FQNNGV. The CDR3 consists of 15 residues. For the CDR3, the DNA is TGTGCCAGCAGCTTAGATAGCGGTACCTACAATGAGCAGTTCTTC. It specifies CASSLDSGTYNEQFF.

A few counts support this clone. CDR3 region: CASSDPDRGNSPLHF. Here the CDR3 DNA reads TGTGCCAGCAGTGATCCCGACAGGGGCAATTCACCCCTCCACTTT. V gene TRBV6-1 combines with J gene TRBJ1-6, with 8 bases fitting TRBD1. Germline values: CDR1 MNHNS, CDR2 SASEGT. The CDR3 extends over 15 amino acids. The V gene end was trimmed by 3 bases and the J gene end by 7 bases; junction bases not matched to a gene: 5.

CDR3 DNA: TGCGCCAGCAGCTTTGGACAGGGGGTAGCTTTCTTT. It encodes CASSFGQGVAFF. V is TRBV5-1 and J is TRBJ1-1, with TRBD1 identical over 10 bases. The germline CDR1 and CDR2 sequences are SGHRS and YFSETQ. J was trimmed by 10 bases and V by 2 bases; bases with no gene match: 2. The CDR3 has 12 amino acids.

V gene TRBV19 combines with J gene TRBJ2-1, with D possibly matching TRBD1 (6 bases). The CDR3 contains 13 residues. The ends were cut back, 9 bases at V and 7 bases at J, with 16 bases in the middle. Germline loops: CDR1 LNHDA, CDR2 SQIVND (reference sequence). This CDR3 is CASSGHSFNEQFF. The CDR3 DNA reads TGTGCCAGCTCGGGACACTCTTTTAATGAGCAGTTCTTC.

This chain links TRBV5-5 with TRBJ1-1; 7 bases match TRBD1. The CDR3 spans 15 residues. The germline V gene encodes CDR1 SGHKS and CDR2 YYEKEE (reference sequence). V was clipped by 4 bases and J by 2 bases; unmatched bases: 8. The CDR3 DNA is TGTGCCAGCAGCGCGGGGACAGTTGTAAACACTGAAGCTTTCTTT. Translated, it gives CASSAGTVVNTEAFF.

The chain uses TRBV19 and TRBJ2-3, with 12 bases lining up with TRBD2. This CDR3 contains 20 residues. Germline-derived CDR1 and CDR2 are LNHDA and SQIVND (reference sequence). V shed 5 bases and J 4 bases; nucleotides not matched to a gene: 19. Written as DNA, the CDR3 is TGTGCCAGTAGTCTCTCATTGACTAGCGGGAGTAGGGGATCGCCAGATACGCAGTATTTT. Amino acid sequence: CASSLSLTSGSRGSPDTQYF.

The rearrangement uses TRBV7-9 and TRBJ1-2; maybe TRBD1 (5 bases). Trimming pared 1 base from V and 0 bases from J, leaving 6 bases between. The CDR3 contains 14 residues. The germline gives CDR1 SEHNR, CDR2 FQNEAQ (reference sequence). The CDR3 spells CASSLGQTNYGYTF. The CDR3 coding sequence is TGTGCCAGCAGCTTAGGACAGACTAACTATGGCTACACCTTC.

Concerning this clone itself: This sequence may be a read error, since a much larger clone differs from it by one base. Other DNA variants within this sample encode the same CDR3. The V and J genes are TRBV7-3 and TRBJ1-1; D is possibly TRBD1 (5 bases). In germline, CDR1 is SGHTA, CDR2 FQGTGA. The CDR3 contains 13 residues. V shed 2 bases and J shed 2 bases, with 6 bases lying between them. The CDR3 loop reads CASSLQGNTEAFF. In DNA form, the CDR3 reads TGTGCCAGCAGCTTACAGGGTAACACTGAAGCTTTCTTT.

V usage is TRBV11-3 and J usage is TRBJ2-3, with TRBD2 matching 8 bases. Germline CDR1 reads SGHNT; CDR2 reads YENEEA. The J segment lost 0 bases and the V segment lost 3 bases, leaving 2 bases of the junction unmatched. The CDR3 runs to 15 residues. Here the CDR3 reads CASSFSSGSTDTQYF. The CDR3 DNA follows: TGTGCCAGCAGCTTTTCTAGCGGGAGCACAGATACGCAGTATTTT.

The chain carries TRBV18 and TRBJ2-7; TRBD2 matches at 8 bases. The CDR3 length is 16 residues. CDR1 and CDR2 from the germline V gene are KGHSH and LQKENI. Trimming at V came to 6 bases and at J to 0 bases, leaving 10 bases not matched to a gene. The DNA for the CDR3 is TGTGCCAGCTCTGCTTCGGGTAGCGGGAACTCCTACGAGCAGTACTTC. It specifies CASSASGSGNSYEQYF.

CDR3 nucleotides: TGCGCCAGCAGCTTAGGACAGGGTTGGCAAGAGACCCAGTACTTC. It translates to CASSLGQGWQETQYF. This chain connects TRBV5-1 to TRBJ2-5; the match to TRBD1 covers 8 bases. Per germline, CDR1 SGHRS and CDR2 YFSETQ. The CDR3 is 15 residues long. Germline trimming cut 2 bases from V and 2 bases from J; bases unmatched to any gene: 5.

The chain recombines TRBV6-2 or TRBV6-3 with TRBJ2-5; TRBD2 agrees at 8 bases. This CDR3 comprises 16 residues. Losses at the gene ends were 5 bases for V and 2 bases for J; bases not matched to a gene: 10. The germline V gene encodes CDR1 MNHEY and CDR2 SVGEGT. The CDR3, as DNA: TGTGCCAGCAGTAGTATTGAGCGGGAGTGGCAAGAGACCCAGTACTTC. Translating gives CASSSIEREWQETQYF.

The rearrangement links TRBV9 to TRBJ1-2; no firm D call. This CDR3 spans 12 amino acids. V lost 5 bases, J lost 6 bases, and 11 bases lay in between. Germline V gene lookup returns CDR1 SGDLS and CDR2 YYNGEE. The DNA of the CDR3 is TGTGCCAGCAGTGGTATCGGGAATGGCTACACCTTC. Translating gives CASSGIGNGYTF.

The V call is TRBV4-2, the J call TRBJ2-1, with 11 bases identical to TRBD2. V was clipped by 4 bases and J by 4 bases; unmatched bases: 9. The CDR3 is made up of 17 amino acids. Per germline, CDR1 LGHNA and CDR2 YNFKEQ. CDR3 sequence (DNA): TGTGCCAGCAGCCCCTCGACTAGCGGGACTTCATACAATGAGCAGTTCTTC. It translates to CASSPSTSGTSYNEQFF.

The genes are TRBV7-8 and TRBJ2-1; D ambiguous. V was trimmed by 1 base and J by 8 bases, leaving 9 bases between them. CDR1 and CDR2 from the germline V gene are SGHVS and FQNEAQ. The CDR3 has 13 residues. DNA of the CDR3: TGTGCCAGCAGCTTAGGCCAGGTGTATGAGCAGTTCTTC. This sequence encodes CASSLGQVYEQFF.

The J gene is TRBJ1-2, the V gene TRBV5-1, with a possible D match to TRBD1 (5 bases). The CDR3 totals 14 residues. Trimming removed 0 bases at V and 5 bases at J, with 11 bases between. CDR1 and CDR2 (germline): SGHRS, YFSETQ. The CDR3 bases are TGCGCCAGCAGCTTGGCGCAGGGAGGATATGGCTACACCTTC. This translates into CASSLAQGGYGYTF.

The chain joins TRBV19 to TRBJ1-3; maybe TRBD1 (6 bases). Germline V CDR1 and CDR2: LNHDA, SQIVND (reference sequence). There are 16 residues in the CDR3. Deletions cut 1 base from V and 0 bases from J, with 10 bases between. CDR3 amino acids: CASSIVGATSGNTIYF. The CDR3 DNA follows: TGTGCCAGTAGTATAGTGGGGGCGACCTCTGGAAACACCATATATTTT.

This chain connects TRBV19 to TRBJ2-5; 8 bases are a match to TRBD2. With 6 bases clipped from V and 1 base from J, the junction kept 7 bases outside the gene matches. Per the germline V gene, CDR1 is LNHDA and CDR2 is SQIVND (reference sequence). CDR3 length equals 15 residues. CDR3 nucleotide sequence: TGTGCCAGTAGCGTCGGGCGGGAGGTCCAAGAGACCCAGTACTTC. Translated: CASSVGREVQETQYF.